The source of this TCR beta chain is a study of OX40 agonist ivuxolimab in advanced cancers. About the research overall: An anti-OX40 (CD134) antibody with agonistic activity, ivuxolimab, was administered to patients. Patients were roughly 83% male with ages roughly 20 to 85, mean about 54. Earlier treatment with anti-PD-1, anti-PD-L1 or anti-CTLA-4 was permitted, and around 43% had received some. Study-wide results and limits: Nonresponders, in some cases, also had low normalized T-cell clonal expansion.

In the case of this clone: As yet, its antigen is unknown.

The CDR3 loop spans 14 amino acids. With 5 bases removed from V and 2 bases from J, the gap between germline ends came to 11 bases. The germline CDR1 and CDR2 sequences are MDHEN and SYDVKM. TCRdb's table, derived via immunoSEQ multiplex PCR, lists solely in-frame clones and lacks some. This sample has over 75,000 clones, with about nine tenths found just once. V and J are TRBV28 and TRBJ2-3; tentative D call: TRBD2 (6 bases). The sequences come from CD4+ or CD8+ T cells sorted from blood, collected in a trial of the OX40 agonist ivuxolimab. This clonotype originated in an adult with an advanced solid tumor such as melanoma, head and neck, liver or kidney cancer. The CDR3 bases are TGTGCCAGCAGTGCGCGGGATTTCACAGATACGCAGTATTTT. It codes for CASSARDFTDTQYF.